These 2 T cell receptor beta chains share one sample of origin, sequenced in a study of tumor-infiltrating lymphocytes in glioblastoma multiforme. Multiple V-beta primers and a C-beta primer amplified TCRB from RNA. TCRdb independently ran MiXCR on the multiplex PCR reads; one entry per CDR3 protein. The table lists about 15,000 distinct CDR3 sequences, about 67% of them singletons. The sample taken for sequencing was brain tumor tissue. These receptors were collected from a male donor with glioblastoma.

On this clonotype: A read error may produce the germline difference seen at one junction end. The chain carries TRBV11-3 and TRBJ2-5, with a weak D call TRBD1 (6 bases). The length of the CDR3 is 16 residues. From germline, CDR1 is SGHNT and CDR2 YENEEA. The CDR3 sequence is CSSSLRPTGSQETQYF. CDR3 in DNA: TGTTCCAGCAGCTTAAGGCCGACAGGATCCCAAGAGACCCAGTACTTC.

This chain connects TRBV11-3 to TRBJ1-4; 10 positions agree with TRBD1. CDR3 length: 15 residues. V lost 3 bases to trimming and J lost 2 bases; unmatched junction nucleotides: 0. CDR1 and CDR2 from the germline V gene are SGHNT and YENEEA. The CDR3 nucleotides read TGTGCCAGCAGCTTGGGACAGGGGACTAATGAAAAACTGTTTTTT. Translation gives CASSLGQGTNEKLFF.